A single sample gave rise to the 7 T cell receptor beta chains below, sequenced in a study of T cell responses to AZD1222 COVID-19 vaccine. Some clones are missing from TCRdb's copy, which holds only in-frame ones; the method was immunoSEQ multiplex PCR. The sample contains about 70,000 clones, roughly 84% of which appear only once. The sequences come from peripheral blood, collected on day 0 of AZD1222 vaccination. Every receptor here comes from an adult in good health.

The genes are TRBV27 and TRBJ1-2; TRBD1 aligns across 7 bases. The junction had 4 bases not matched to a gene; V was cut back by 6 bases and J by 0 bases. This CDR3 is 14 amino acids long. The germline V gene encodes CDR1 MNHEY and CDR2 SMNVEV (reference sequence). DNA of the CDR3: TGTGCCAGCAGAGGGACAGCCGCTAACTATGGCTACACCTTC. Amino acid sequence: CASRGTAANYGYTF.

This sequence joins TRBV2 and TRBJ1-2; D is undetermined. This CDR3 has 15 residues. The V gene lost 0 bases and the J gene lost 4 bases, with 12 bases spanning the gap. Germline V gives CDR1 SNHLY, CDR2 FYNNEI. The CDR3 protein is CASSEAIRVSYGYTF. CDR3 nucleotide sequence: TGTGCCAGCAGTGAAGCGATCCGGGTATCCTATGGCTACACCTTC.

The chain is built from TRBV18 and TRBJ1-4; D gene uncertain. This CDR3 is built from 15 residues. Germline V gives CDR1 KGHSH, CDR2 LQKENI. Trimming pared 3 bases from V and 5 bases from J, leaving 13 bases between. This chain's CDR3 is CASSPPGTPNEKLFF. The CDR3 DNA is TGTGCCAGCTCACCTCCGGGAACCCCAAATGAAAAACTGTTTTTT.

This chain joins TRBV7-6 and TRBJ1-3, with unresolved D. The germline CDR1 and CDR2 sequences are SGHVS and FNYEAQ. V was clipped by 1 base and J by 1 base, with 11 bases between them. The CDR3 contains 16 residues. The CDR3 DNA reads as TGTGCCAGCAGCTTAGGTGGGCCCGCATCTGGAAACACCATATATTTT. Translated: CASSLGGPASGNTIYF.

CDR3 DNA: TGTGCCAGCAGCCAGCAGACAGGGGGCTCCTACGAGCAGTACTTC. Amino acid sequence: CASSQQTGGSYEQYF. The chain combines TRBV14 with TRBJ2-7; 9 bases align to TRBD1. Germline trimming cut 3 bases from V and 0 bases from J; bases unmatched to any gene: 3. Germline V gene sequence: CDR1 SGHDN, CDR2 FVKESK. CDR3 length: 15 residues.

The V call is TRBV5-5, the J call TRBJ2-7; no firm D call. The germline V gene encodes CDR1 SGHKS and CDR2 YYEKEE (reference sequence). V was cut by 0 bases and J by 1 base, with 11 bases left in between. CDR3 length: 15 amino acids. CDR3 protein: CASSLGFVGSYEQYF. The CDR3, as DNA: TGTGCCAGCAGCTTGGGTTTTGTCGGTTCCTACGAGCAGTACTTC. The whole variable domain, remainder taken from reference TRBV5-5 and TRBJ2-7, is DAGVTQSPTHLIKTRGQQVTLRCSPISGHKSVSWYQQVLGQGPQFIFQYYEKEERGRGNFPDRFSARQFPNYSSELNVNALLLGDSALYLCASSLGFVGSYEQYFGPGTRLTVT.

The rearrangement uses TRBV5-5 and TRBJ1-1; D not certain. Trimming took off 6 bases at V and 7 bases at J, with 10 bases between the two ends. The CDR3 is made up of 11 amino acids. Germline V gene lookup returns CDR1 SGHKS and CDR2 YYEKEE (reference sequence). CDR3 coding DNA: TGTGCCAGCAACCTGTTCAGTGAAGCTTTCTTT. Translation gives CASNLFSEAFF.